This record looks at one T cell receptor (beta chain) sequence and its context. Its antigen remains unknown. For the second PCR, which ran for roughly 6 to 12 cycles, a sample-barcoded 5' primer and a J-beta primer mix were used. TCRdb reprocessed the 5' RACE reads with MiXCR, giving one entry per CDR3 protein. The sample lists about 640,000 distinct CDR3 sequences; approximately 40% were seen once. The source of the sample is a study of blood T cells in healthy people across ages. The CDR3 length is 14 residues. With V trimmed by 6 bases and J by 5 bases, 8 bases remained unmatched. Study results and caveats: Higher diversity and more naive CD4+ cells were features of long-lived donors, compared to aged donors.

The sequencing input was blood. The receptor was isolated from a man older than 75 in good health. V is TRBV12-3 or TRBV12-4 and J is TRBJ1-2; 8 bases fit TRBD1. CDR3 protein: CASRPGQGGYGYTF. For the CDR3, the DNA is TGTGCCAGCAGACCTGGACAGGGCGGTTATGGCTACACCTTC.